The source of this T cell receptor (beta chain) is a study of vaccination effects on CD4 cells after COVID-19. At the level of the study: Two convalescent donors provided samples 16 days and one week before vaccination.

Generated by immunoSEQ multiplex PCR, the TCRdb table keeps only in-frame clones and is missing some. The data hold approximately 33,000 clones, with about 78% observed a single time. This CDR3 has 15 residues. The V segment lost 1 base and the J segment 8 bases; nucleotides outside the gene matches: 2. The germline V gene has CDR1 SEHNR and CDR2 FQNEAQ (reference sequence). In the case of this clone: Its specificity is not known.

After expansion with viral peptide pools in the ViraFEST assay, antigen-specific CD4+ T cells were sequenced. Researchers isolated CD4+ T cells once ten to eleven days of culture had elapsed. Infection dated between March and December 2020, before the Alpha, Beta and Delta variants reached the United States. The TCR sequence derives from a human donor who had a prior SARS-CoV-2 infection. The sequences come from CD4+ T cells from PBMCs cultured with HCoV-NL63 spike peptides, collected before COVID-19 vaccination. The chain uses TRBV7-9 and TRBJ1-6, with 10 bases matching TRBD1. CDR3 loop: CASSLVGTGDSPLHF. CDR3 nucleotides: TGTGCCAGCAGCTTAGTGGGGACAGGGGATTCACCCCTCCACTTT. Full variable domain (rest looked up from reference TRBV7-9 and TRBJ1-6): DTGVSQNPRHKITKRGQNVTFRCDPISEHNRLYWYRQTLGQGPEFLTYFQNEAQLEKSRLLSDRFSAERPKGSFSTLEIQRTEQGDSAMYLCASSLVGTGDSPLHFGNGTRLTVT.